What follows describes a single T cell receptor (beta chain). The target antigen is unknown. The data stem from a study of regulatory T cells in long-lasting Graves disease. Study-wide findings and caveats: Because few samples were included, accuracy may have been lower. Thyroid tissue was not studied; only peripheral blood was. TRBV28, TRBJ1-2 and TRBJ2-5 were favored in persistent disease.

For TCR beta, libraries came from iRepertoire HTBI primers and Arm-PCR of CDR3 regions. TCRdb re-called the multiplex PCR reads with MiXCR, one entry per CDR3 protein. The sample consists of approximately 470,000 distinct CDR3 sequences, 15% to 20% of them appearing once. Documented time point: newly diagnosed GD, antithyroid drugs for less than 3 months. The TCR library was made from RNA extracted from PBMCs. V lost 5 bases, J lost 4 bases, and 18 bases stayed unmatched. The CDR3 contains 18 residues. Looked up from germline, CDR1 is SGHTA and CDR2 is FQGTGA. The same sample was also used in a study of T cells in Graves' hyperthyroidism and ophthalmopathy. From that study: The majority of expanded thyroid clonotypes above 0.001 also appeared in blood.

The sample here was peripheral blood mononuclear cells (PBMCs), taken at new diagnosis, from a patient treated with antithyroid drugs. The genes are TRBV7-3 and TRBJ2-5, with 8 bases matching TRBD1. The TCR comes from a man aged 35 to 55 with Graves disease. The CDR3 spells CASSGKRNRTGSRETQYF. As DNA, the CDR3 is TGTGCCAGCAGCGGAAAGAGGAATCGGACAGGGTCCAGAGAGACCCAGTACTTC.